The 25 T cell receptor beta chains in this list originate from one sample, sequenced in a study of shared clonotypes between healthy human individuals. Sequenced by immunoSEQ multiplex PCR; TCRdb stores in-frame clones only, minus some. The sample lists roughly 2.2 million clones; 80% to 95% were seen once. Sequencing was performed on naive CD4+ T cells from PBMCs. The subset is: CD45RA+ positively selected. The receptors shown here come from a man in his late teens or twenties in good health. Some clones in this sample may be carry-over from other donors' samples.

This chain links TRBV2 with TRBJ2-1, with 9 bases that match TRBD2. CDR3 length: 16 residues. J lost 8 bases, V lost 8 bases, and 16 bases had no gene match. Germline CDR1 and CDR2: SNHLY and FYNNEI. CDR3 bases: TGTGCCAGCTTCCCTCTTATTAGCGGGAGTGTCGATGAGCAGTTCTTC. It specifies CASFPLISGSVDEQFF.

The V and J genes are TRBV5-1 and TRBJ2-1; 11 nucleotides line up with TRBD2. The junction had 10 bases not matched to a gene; V was cut back by 3 bases and J by 5 bases. The CDR3 spans 17 residues. Germline loops: CDR1 SGHRS, CDR2 YFSETQ. The CDR3, as DNA: TGCGCCAGCAGCTCTTACGGAGGGACTAGCGGAGACAATGAGCAGTTCTTC. Protein product: CASSSYGGTSGDNEQFF.

The chain joins TRBV7-2 to TRBJ1-5; 9 bases are shared with TRBD1. This CDR3 contains 17 residues. V lost 2 bases and J lost 3; bases outside the gene matches: 8. CDR1 is SGHTA, CDR2 FQGNSA, per germline. CDR3 protein: CASSLWDRVFLNQPQHF. The CDR3 nucleotides are TGTGCCAGCAGCTTATGGGACAGGGTTTTCCTCAATCAGCCCCAGCATTTT. Variable domain in full (rest from reference TRBV7-2 and TRBJ1-5): GAGVSQSPSNKVTEKGKDVELRCDPISGHTALYWYRQSLGQGLEFLIYFQGNSAPDKSGLPSDRFSAERTGGSVSTLTIQRTQQEDSAVYLCASSLWDRVFLNQPQHFGDGTRLSIL.

V gene TRBV5-1 combines with J gene TRBJ2-5, with 12 nucleotides matching TRBD2. CDR3 size: 17 residues. V lost 4 bases, J lost 5 bases, and 12 bases stayed unmatched. Germline assignment: CDR1 SGHRS and CDR2 YFSETQ. The CDR3, as DNA: TGCGCCAGCAGCGCCGCCCTAGCGGGAGGGCCAGGGGAGACCCAGTACTTC. Translated: CASSAALAGGPGETQYF.

The rearrangement links TRBV19 to TRBJ1-2; D is undetermined. Germline V gives CDR1 LNHDA, CDR2 SQIVND (reference sequence). The CDR3 has 15 amino acids. The V end was cut by 4 bases, the J end by 4 bases, with 16 bases between. CDR3 protein: CASSTARAPPYGYTF. The CDR3 region has the DNA TGTGCCAGTAGTACCGCGCGCGCACCGCCCTATGGCTACACCTTC.

The chain links TRBV6-5 to TRBJ2-2, with D maybe TRBD2 (7 bases). CDR1 and CDR2 from the germline V gene are MNHEY and SVGAGI. Trimming took off 3 bases at V and 3 bases at J, with 14 bases between the two ends. The CDR3 consists of 16 residues. CDR3 protein: CASSYLGGRYTGELFF. CDR3 nucleotide sequence: TGTGCCAGCAGTTATCTCGGGGGGCGGTACACCGGGGAGCTGTTTTTT.

This clone was picked up one time. The rearrangement links TRBV18 to TRBJ1-5; no reliable D call. Germline values: CDR1 KGHSH, CDR2 LQKENI. Trimming cost V 4 bases and J 1 base, with 11 bases left between them. The CDR3 length is 15 residues. CDR3 DNA: TGTGCCAGCTCACTGCAGACCGGGAGCAATCAGCCCCAGCATTTT. Translating it yields CASSLQTGSNQPQHF.

The genes are TRBV19 and TRBJ2-3; no reliable D call. The CDR3 is 14 amino acids. Germline-derived CDR1 and CDR2 are LNHDA and SQIVND (reference sequence). Trimming removed 4 bases at V and 3 bases at J, with 11 bases between. The CDR3 coding sequence is TGTGCCAGTAGTACCCCGGCCGGGACAGATACGCAGTATTTT. Translated: CASSTPAGTDTQYF.

This chain uses TRBV7-3 with TRBJ1-1; 7 bases fit TRBD1. The CDR3 runs to 14 residues. Per germline, CDR1 SGHTA and CDR2 FQGTGA. J gave up 4 bases and V 3 bases, and 5 bases lay outside the gene matches. The CDR3 here is CASSFSPGGTEAFF. CDR3 coding DNA: TGTGCCAGCAGCTTCTCGCCAGGGGGCACTGAAGCTTTCTTT.

The chain uses TRBV2 and TRBJ1-3; possible D gene TRBD1, 6 bases. CDR3 length equals 17 residues. Germline V lookup: CDR1 SNHLY, CDR2 FYNNEI. The V end was cut by 7 bases, the J end by 9 bases, with 28 bases between. The CDR3: CASNRRTGRQEGGTIYF. CDR3 DNA sequence: TGTGCCAGCAATCGACGTACGGGACGCCAGGAAGGGGGCACCATATATTTT.

The chain recombines TRBV10-1 with TRBJ1-1, with a weak D call TRBD1 (6 bases). Germline CDR1 WNHNN, CDR2 SYGVQD (reference sequence). Trimming stripped 3 bases from V and 13 bases from J, with 9 bases between. The CDR3 contains 10 residues. CDR3 residues: CASSDRGGFF. CDR3 nucleotides: TGCGCCAGCAGTGACAGGGGAGGTTTCTTT.

The chain recombines TRBV7-3 with TRBJ1-1; 7 nucleotides line up with TRBD1. CDR3 size: 14 residues. Germline lookup yields CDR1 SGHTA and CDR2 FQGTGA. Trimming removed 3 bases from V and 5 bases from J; junction bases left unmatched: 6. The CDR3 region is CASSLTGLSTEAFF. The CDR3 DNA reads as TGTGCCAGCAGCTTGACAGGGTTGAGTACTGAAGCTTTCTTT.

The chain links TRBV5-1 to TRBJ2-1, with 12 bases matching TRBD2. From germline, CDR1 is SGHRS and CDR2 YFSETQ. This CDR3 has 17 amino acids. After removal of 0 bases from V and 3 bases from J, the junction contained 4 bases not matched to a gene. The CDR3 bases are TGCGCCAGCAGCTTGGAGGCTAGCGGGAGGGTCTACAATGAGCAGTTCTTC. Amino acid sequence: CASSLEASGRVYNEQFF. The full variable domain, its missing parts supplied by reference TRBV5-1 and TRBJ2-1, is KAGVTQTPRYLIKTRGQQVTLSCSPISGHRSVSWYQQTPGQGLQFLFEYFSETQRNKGNFPGRFSGRQFSNSRSEMNVSTLELGDSALYLCASSLEASGRVYNEQFFGPGTRLTVL.

The chain links TRBV10-3 to TRBJ2-2; 12 positions agree with TRBD2. J gave up 0 bases and V 6 bases, and 5 bases lay outside the gene matches. Germline CDR1 ENHRY, CDR2 SYGVKD. This CDR3 comprises 17 residues. CDR3 residues: CAIRPGTSGPNTGELFF. In DNA, the CDR3 is TGTGCCATCAGGCCCGGGACTAGCGGGCCGAACACCGGGGAGCTGTTTTTT.

The chain is built from TRBV7-2 and TRBJ2-3; 11 bases fit TRBD2. With 4 bases clipped from V and 0 bases from J, the junction kept 6 bases outside the gene matches. CDR1 SGHTA and CDR2 FQGNSA come from the germline V gene. The CDR3 totals 17 residues. The CDR3 sequence: CASSYQLAGASTDTQYF. The CDR3 DNA reads TGTGCCAGCAGCTACCAACTAGCGGGGGCTAGCACAGATACGCAGTATTTT. Full variable domain (remainder filled in from reference TRBV7-2 and TRBJ2-3): GAGVSQSPSNKVTEKGKDVELRCDPISGHTALYWYRQSLGQGLEFLIYFQGNSAPDKSGLPSDRFSAERTGGSVSTLTIQRTQQEDSAVYLCASSYQLAGASTDTQYFGPGTRLTVL.

The chain joins TRBV6-1 to TRBJ2-3, with 7 bases matching TRBD1. The CDR3 runs to 13 residues. CDR1 and CDR2 (germline): MNHNS, SASEGT. Losses at the gene ends were 7 bases for V and 9 bases for J; bases not matched to a gene: 10. For the CDR3, the DNA is TGTGCCAGCACTAGACAGGGATTTTGGACGCAGTATTTT. Translated, it gives CASTRQGFWTQYF.

Here the CDR3 DNA reads TGCGCCAGCAGCCAAGTCCCCCCGGTTCGGCAGTCCGAGGGCTACACCTTC. Protein: CASSQVPPVRQSEGYTF. V usage is TRBV4-1 and J usage is TRBJ1-2; D gene unclear. Trimming cost V 1 base and J 8 bases, with 23 bases left between them. This CDR3 comprises 17 residues. Germline lookup yields CDR1 MGHRA and CDR2 YSYEKL.

This clone appeared a single time. The rearrangement links TRBV4-1 to TRBJ2-6, with D perhaps TRBD1 or TRBD2 (6 bases each). Germline V gene data show CDR1 as MGHRA and CDR2 as YSYEKL. The germline V and J ends were trimmed by 4 bases and 4 bases, with 14 bases remaining between them. CDR3 length equals 16 residues. The CDR3 is CASSLPGGPGANVLTF. The CDR3 bases are TGCGCCAGCAGCCTCCCTGGGGGGCCCGGGGCCAACGTCCTGACTTTC.

The rearrangement uses TRBV7-3 and TRBJ2-2; D uncertain. Trimming took 1 base from V and 0 from J, leaving 9 bases between them. CDR3 length: 16 amino acids. Germline lookup yields CDR1 SGHTA and CDR2 FQGTGA. In DNA, the CDR3 is TGTGCCAGCAGCTTAATTGGGCGAGCGAACACCGGGGAGCTGTTTTTT. Residues: CASSLIGRANTGELFF.

The chain uses TRBV7-3 and TRBJ2-3; D gene ambiguous. V dropped 1 base and J dropped 1 base, with 3 bases sitting between them. This CDR3 region has 13 residues. Germline CDR1 is SGHTA and CDR2 is FQGTGA. CDR3 sequence: CASSLIRTDTQYF. As DNA, the CDR3 is TGTGCCAGCAGCTTAATACGCACAGATACGCAGTATTTT.

The rearrangement links TRBV28 to TRBJ2-2, with a tentative D call TRBD1 (6 bases). V dropped 6 bases and J dropped 4 bases, with 12 bases sitting between them. Germline lookup yields CDR1 MDHEN and CDR2 SYDVKM. This CDR3 has 14 amino acids. CDR3 protein: CASRNREGTGELFF. CDR3 bases: TGTGCCAGCAGGAACAGGGAAGGCACCGGGGAGCTGTTTTTT. The full variable domain, completed using reference TRBV28 and TRBJ2-2, is DVKVTQSSRYLVKRTGEKVFLECVQDMDHENMFWYRQDPGLGLRLIYFSYDVKMKEKGDIPEGYSVSREKKERFSLILESASTNQTSMYLCASRNREGTGELFFGEGSRLTVL.

The chain uses TRBV7-9 and TRBJ2-1, with TRBD2 as a possible D gene (6 bases). Trimming pared 6 bases from V and 9 bases from J, leaving 21 bases between. Germline V gene data show CDR1 as SEHNR and CDR2 as FQNEAQ (reference sequence). There are 15 residues in the CDR3. The CDR3 is CASSLKGRDQGEQFF. CDR3 nucleotide sequence: TGTGCCAGCAGTCTAAAGGGGCGGGATCAGGGTGAGCAGTTCTTC. Based on the CDR3 plus reference TRBV7-9 and TRBJ2-1, the full variable domain is DTGVSQNPRHKITKRGQNVTFRCDPISEHNRLYWYRQTLGQGPEFLTYFQNEAQLEKSRLLSDRFSAERPKGSFSTLEIQRTEQGDSAMYLCASSLKGRDQGEQFFGPGTRLTVL.

With regard to this clone: Other DNA sequences within the sample encode an identical CDR3. V is TRBV11-2 and J is TRBJ1-2; 8 positions agree with TRBD1. This CDR3 has 13 amino acids. In germline, CDR1 is SGHAT, CDR2 FQNNGV. Losses at the gene ends were 4 bases for V and 4 bases for J; bases not matched to a gene: 2. The CDR3 DNA sequence: TGTGCCAGCAGCTCGGACAGGGCCTATGGCTACACCTTC. As protein: CASSSDRAYGYTF.

This chain links TRBV4-2 with TRBJ2-7; no reliable D call. CDR3 length equals 15 residues. CDR1 and CDR2 (germline): LGHNA, YNFKEQ. V shed 1 base and J shed 3 bases, with 13 bases lying between them. The CDR3: CASSQGTQLFYEQYF. DNA of the CDR3: TGTGCCAGCAGCCAAGGTACCCAACTCTTCTACGAGCAGTACTTC.

The rearrangement links TRBV2 to TRBJ1-4; 9 bases align to TRBD1. Germline-derived CDR1 and CDR2 are SNHLY and FYNNEI. This CDR3 has 14 amino acids. V trimming: 6 bases; J trimming: 6 bases; junction bases outside the gene matches: 5. The CDR3 sequence: CASRMDRGDEKLFF. CDR3 in DNA: TGTGCCAGCAGGATGGACAGGGGAGATGAAAAACTGTTTTTT.